This TCR beta chain appears in the sequencing data of a study of T-cell reconstitution after alpha-beta-depleted transplantation in children. Study-wide results and limits: The study traced high day-60 TCRbeta diversity in some patients to surviving recipient T cells and thymic progenitors. Reportedly, alpha-beta T cells present about two months post-transplant originated from several hundred expanded clones of graft origin.

The ends were cut back, 8 bases at V and 3 bases at J, with 11 bases in the middle. The CDR3 runs to 12 residues. In germline, CDR1 is SNHLY, CDR2 FYNNEI. Preparation of the TCRbeta library involved a method that used unique molecular identifiers. TCRdb re-called the PCR reads with MiXCR, one entry per CDR3 protein. The sample yields 450,000 to 550,000 distinct CDR3 sequences, around 10% seen once. This clonotype turned up a few times. Its antigen is unknown. The chain combines TRBV2 with TRBJ2-7; D remains unclear. The receptor was derived from a female patient aged 2-10 years who had a stem cell transplant for aplastic anemia, so the T cells may come from the graft donor. Here the sequenced sample was PBMCs, mostly from graft donor cells, taken 180 days after TCRalphabeta/CD19-depleted stem cell transplant. Written as DNA, the CDR3 is TGTGCCAGCGATGGAGTTCACTACGAGCAGTACTTC. Translating gives CASDGVHYEQYF.